This TCR beta chain was observed in a study of blood T cell repertoires in COVID-19 (TCRdb year 2020). Context from the whole study: Samples from collaborators originated in the United States, Italy and Spain and spanned both the acute and convalescent phases of COVID-19. The material from the prospective study consisted of cDNA or gDNA derived from T cells, B-cell-depleted T cells, or PBMCs. Deeply sampled blood TCRbeta repertoires from subjects exposed to, actively infected with, or recovered from COVID-19 were included in the dataset. The repertoires were made available in a free public database intended to serve as a resource for research on the immune response to SARS-CoV-2. The samples were drawn from two sources: the first 160 participants of the ongoing ImmuneRACE study, and fewer than 1,500 subjects contributed by 6 global collaborators. A de-identified subject ID, COVID-19 status, age in years and sex were almost always included in the sample metadata. Where HLA class I and class II types were available, the types were taken from metadata supplied by the sample provider, not from assay-based typing. Overall results and qualifications from the work: Clinical and demographic metadata were provided uncurated, with the amount varying by source and participant.

In the prospective study, participants were roughly 18 to 100 years old, resided in approximately 22 geographic areas of the United States, and were enrolled through a virtual design. In the prospective study, participants were assigned to cohorts based on the clinical history participants reported in a screening survey and a study questionnaire. For ImmuneRACE Cohort 3, a participant was defined as recovered based on two consecutive negative NP/OP PCR tests, clearance by a healthcare professional, or resolution of symptoms. In the prospective study, whole blood, serum and a nasopharyngeal or oropharyngeal swab were collected from each participant by mobile phlebotomists. Over a roughly two-month period, participants in the prospective study had the option of providing additional blood draws and questionnaires. Before DNA extraction, blood samples from the prospective study were shipped at room temperature or frozen.

Note on this clone: Its target antigen remains unknown. This may stem from a read error, because a much larger clone lies one nucleotide away. Other DNA sequences within the sample encode an identical CDR3.

The immunoSEQ Assay, a bias-controlled multiplex PCR, was used to amplify TCRbeta CDR3 regions from genomic DNA. The study's processing was this. Within the assay, amplification of reference gene primers was used to estimate how many nucleated cells each sample contained. To quantify the absolute abundance of each unique TCRbeta CDR3 rearrangement, sequence reads were collapsed and filtered. For each sample, productive Simpson clonality was calculated by taking the square root of Simpson's diversity index across productive rearrangements. TCRdb mirrors the immuneACCESS table, restricted to in-frame sequences. Some clones are absent from its copies; in checked studies, under half trace to an unresolved V gene, and the reason for the others is unknown. From that table come the V and J calls and clone size; the DNA was used to work out D and trimming. A total of 370,000 or so clones appear in this sample, about 89% of them only once. The top ten constitute under 1.5% of the sample.

This TCR was sampled from a man aged 30-40 years who had recovered from COVID-19. The sample was PBMCs or T cells enriched from blood (not recorded which).

The DNA reads as follows: TGTGCCAGCTCACCCGGACAGTCAAACTATGGCTACACCTTC. This yields the protein CASSPGQSNYGYTF. The chain is made from TRBV18 and TRBJ1-2; D gene: possibly TRBD1, on 6 matching bases. V loses 3 bases, J loses 2 bases, and the germline ends lie 10 bases apart. The CDR3 has 14 amino acids, counting the end cysteine and phenylalanine. Only the CDR3 region is kept as DNA, spanning 42 bases read in frame from base 1. According to the germline V gene, CDR1 reads KGHSH and CDR2 reads LQKENI.